The 32 T cell receptor beta chains in this list originate from one sample, sequenced in a study of CD8 T cells in ankylosing spondylitis. TCRdb re-analysed the 5' RACE reads in MiXCR, keeping a single row per CDR3 protein. The data show about 360,000 distinct CDR3 sequences, 20% seen once. The sample was blood, either unsorted or a sorted T cell fraction (not recorded which). The receptors here all came from a male donor with ankylosing spondylitis or in good health (not recorded which).

V is TRBV12-5 and J is TRBJ2-2; no firm D call. This CDR3 region has 12 residues. Deletions cut 1 base from V and 4 bases from J, with 1 base between. The V gene's germline CDR1 is LGHNT and CDR2 FRNRAP. The CDR3 reads CASGLGTGELFF. The CDR3 DNA reads TGTGCTAGTGGTTTGGGCACCGGGGAGCTGTTTTTT.

This clonotype was observed a handful of times. The chain combines TRBV24-1 with TRBJ2-3; a weak D match, TRBD2 (6 bases). The CDR3 is 16 residues long. Per germline, CDR1 KGHDR and CDR2 SFDVKD. V shed 2 bases and J shed 4 bases, with 15 bases lying between them. Here the CDR3 reads CATSDYRRTGADTQYF. The DNA of the CDR3 is TGTGCCACCAGTGATTACCGACGGACGGGGGCAGATACGCAGTATTTT.

The chain uses TRBV5-5 and TRBJ2-1; D gene uncertain. Deletions cut 1 base from V and 4 bases from J, with 9 bases between. This CDR3 has 14 residues. Germline CDR1 and CDR2: SGHKS and YYEKEE (reference sequence). CDR3 loop: CASSLSQVYNEQFF. The DNA of the CDR3 is TGTGCCAGCAGCTTGAGTCAGGTTTACAATGAGCAGTTCTTC. Together with reference TRBV5-5 and TRBJ2-1, the CDR3 gives the full variable domain: DAGVTQSPTHLIKTRGQQVTLRCSPISGHKSVSWYQQVLGQGPQFIFQYYEKEERGRGNFPDRFSARQFPNYSSELNVNALLLGDSALYLCASSLSQVYNEQFFGPGTRLTVL.

The rearrangement joins TRBV12-3 or TRBV12-4 to TRBJ2-7; no reliable D call. With 6 bases removed from V and 6 bases from J, the gap between germline ends came to 12 bases. The CDR3 length is 12 residues. The CDR3 bases are TGTGCCAGCAGCTCTCACCTCGCCGAGCAGTACTTC. Translation gives CASSSHLAEQYF.

This sequence joins TRBV30 and TRBJ2-2; 7 bases map to TRBD1. The ends lost 6 bases at V and 5 bases at J; junction bases unmatched: 3. This CDR3 contains 12 residues. Per germline, CDR1 GTSNPN and CDR2 SVGIG (reference sequence). The DNA for the CDR3 is TGTGCCTGTGTGACAGGGACCGGGGAGCTGTTTTTT. Translation gives CACVTGTGELFF.

The chain's CDR3 is CATSKYRAGGEQYF. The CDR3 bases are TGTGCCACCAGCAAGTACAGGGCCGGGGGCGAGCAGTACTTC. The chain is built from TRBV15 and TRBJ2-7, with D possibly called TRBD1 or TRBD2 (6 bases each). Per germline, CDR1 LNHNV and CDR2 YYDKDF (reference sequence). The CDR3 spans 14 residues. Trimming stripped 4 bases from V and 6 bases from J, with 16 bases between.

This clonotype was counted only a few times. The CDR3 protein is CASSLAIQALLSGANVLTF. The CDR3 DNA sequence: TGTGCCAGCAGCTTAGCTATCCAGGCCCTACTCTCTGGGGCCAACGTCCTGACTTTC. V gene TRBV11-1 combines with J gene TRBJ2-6; no clear D gene. The CDR3 covers 19 residues. V was cut by 0 bases and J by 0 bases, with 15 bases left in between. Germline V gives CDR1 SGHAT, CDR2 FQDESV (reference sequence).

This clonotype has a handful of counts. This chain uses TRBV28 with TRBJ2-2, with 8 positions matching TRBD1. The V gene's germline CDR1 is MDHEN and CDR2 SYDVKM. The CDR3 sequence is 15 residues long. Trimming took 6 bases from V and 2 from J; bases not matched to a gene: 5. This CDR3 reads CASRWTGLNTGELFF. CDR3 sequence (DNA): TGTGCCAGCAGGTGGACAGGGCTTAACACCGGGGAGCTGTTTTTT.

The chain carries TRBV4-1 and TRBJ2-1; TRBD2 agrees at 8 bases. V was clipped by 4 bases and J by 2 bases; unmatched bases: 4. The CDR3 contains 15 residues. CDR1 is MGHRA, CDR2 YSYEKL, per germline. The CDR3 loop is CASSLGSGTYNEQFF. The CDR3 bases are TGCGCCAGCAGCCTCGGTAGCGGGACCTACAATGAGCAGTTCTTC.

The V gene is TRBV4-1, the J gene TRBJ2-2; the D gene is possibly TRBD2 (5 bases). Deletions cut 0 bases from V and 9 bases from J, with 11 bases between. There are 14 residues in the CDR3. Germline V gene data show CDR1 as MGHRA and CDR2 as YSYEKL. The CDR3 is CASSQDGVGRELFF. The CDR3 nucleotides are TGCGCCAGCAGCCAAGACGGGGTAGGGAGGGAGCTGTTTTTT.

This chain connects TRBV5-5 to TRBJ2-1; 8 bases map to TRBD2. CDR1 is SGHKS and CDR2 is YYEKEE in the germline V gene (reference sequence). V shed 2 bases and J 6 bases; nucleotides not matched to a gene: 7. The CDR3 is 15 residues long. CDR3 nucleotide sequence: TGTGCCAGCAGCTTCTCGCGGGGGGTTCCCAATGAGCAGTTCTTC. Protein sequence: CASSFSRGVPNEQFF.

The rearrangement joins TRBV12-3 or TRBV12-4 to TRBJ2-3, with 7 nucleotides matching TRBD1. There are 15 residues in the CDR3. Germline trimming cut 6 bases from V and 6 bases from J; bases unmatched to any gene: 12. Here the CDR3 reads CASSPGDSSWDTQYF. In nucleotides, the CDR3 is TGTGCCAGCAGCCCCGGGGACAGCTCATGGGATACGCAGTATTTT.

This clonotype has a count of ten or more. CDR3 residues: CASSLGSGEQYF. CDR3 bases: TGTGCCAGCAGTTTGGGTTCGGGCGAGCAGTACTTC. The V and J genes are TRBV12-3 or TRBV12-4 and TRBJ2-7; D remains ambiguous. V lost 3 bases and J lost 6, with 9 bases in between. CDR3 length equals 12 residues.

This clonotype was picked up a small number of times. V and J are TRBV7-9 and TRBJ2-7; 7 positions match TRBD2. The CDR3 covers 15 residues. V lost 5 bases and J lost 0; bases outside the gene matches: 7. Germline lookup yields CDR1 SEHNR and CDR2 FQNEAQ (reference sequence). CDR3 nucleotides: TGTGCCAGCAGCGCCGGTCTAGCGGCCTCCTACGAGCAGTACTTC. Translation: CASSAGLAASYEQYF.

The gene calls are TRBV12-3 or TRBV12-4 and TRBJ2-5; 8 nucleotides line up with TRBD1. CDR3 length: 15 residues. The V and J ends lost 3 bases and 4 bases, in that order; junction bases with no gene match: 7. In nucleotides, the CDR3 is TGTGCCAGCAGTTTTGGACAGGGCTTACGAGAGACCCAGTACTTC. Translated, it gives CASSFGQGLRETQYF.

This clonotype was detected once. The rearrangement joins TRBV18 to TRBJ2-2; the match to TRBD1 covers 7 bases. The V segment lost 6 bases and the J segment 0 bases; nucleotides outside the gene matches: 7. This CDR3 region has 16 residues. Germline V lookup: CDR1 KGHSH, CDR2 LQKENI. The CDR3 sequence is CASSQTTGTNTGELFF. CDR3 DNA: TGTGCCAGCTCTCAGACGACAGGGACGAACACCGGGGAGCTGTTTTTT. The full variable domain, its missing parts supplied by reference TRBV18 and TRBJ2-2, is NAGVMQNPRHLVRRRGQEARLRCSPMKGHSHVYWYRQLPEEGLKFMVYLQKENIIDESGMPKERFSAEFPKEGPSILRIQQVVRGDSAAYFCASSQTTGTNTGELFFGEGSRLTVL.

The chain carries TRBV9 and TRBJ2-2; the D call may be TRBD1 or TRBD2 (6 bases each). The ends were cut back, 0 bases at V and 1 base at J, with 7 bases in the middle. The CDR3 contains 15 residues. Germline lookup yields CDR1 SGDLS and CDR2 YYNGEE. The CDR3 coding sequence is TGTGCCAGCAGCGTAGAGGGGGGGAACACCGGGGAGCTGTTTTTT. Its translation is CASSVEGGNTGELFF.

This clonotype was recorded once. The chain employs TRBV7-9 and TRBJ2-7; D is possibly TRBD1 or TRBD2 (5 bases each). The CDR3 has 14 residues. CDR1 SEHNR and CDR2 FQNEAQ come from the germline V gene (reference sequence). Trimming removed 5 bases at V and 5 bases at J, with 16 bases between. The CDR3 DNA reads TGTGCCAGCAGCCCGAGTATGGGGACCCACGAGCAGTACTTC. Its protein product is CASSPSMGTHEQYF.

The chain joins TRBV7-9 to TRBJ2-6, with D perhaps matching TRBD1 (6 bases). The CDR3 consists of 16 residues. V was trimmed by 4 bases and J by 4 bases, leaving 14 bases between them. CDR1 SEHNR and CDR2 FQNEAQ come from the germline V gene (reference sequence). The CDR3 region is CASSWNRDGGANVLTF. Written as DNA, the CDR3 is TGTGCCAGCAGCTGGAACAGGGATGGAGGGGCCAACGTCCTGACTTTC.

This clonotype has just one count. The chain employs TRBV20-1 and TRBJ2-3, with D maybe TRBD1 (6 bases). The J call is doubtful: the DNA matches TRBJ1-5 better. CDR3 length: 12 residues. CDR1 DFQATT and CDR2 SNEGSKA come from the germline V gene (reference sequence). The CDR3 nucleotides read TGCAGTGCTCGGGGGCCCACAGATACGCAGCATTTT. Protein: CSARGPTDTQHF.

DNA of the CDR3: TGTGCCAGCAGTGTTGGGGGGGTCAATCAGCCCCAGCATTTT. As protein: CASSVGGVNQPQHF. The V call is TRBV2, the J call TRBJ1-5, with a possible D match to TRBD1 (5 bases). Germline assignment: CDR1 SNHLY and CDR2 FYNNEI. V gave up 4 bases and J gave up 3 bases, with 10 bases separating them. The CDR3 loop spans 14 amino acids.

This clonotype showed up just a few times. The chain uses TRBV20-1 and TRBJ2-7; no definite D call. The CDR3 extends over 11 amino acids. Germline lookup yields CDR1 DFQATT and CDR2 SNEGSKA (reference sequence). Trimming took off 5 bases at V and 7 bases at J, with 12 bases between the two ends. CDR3 DNA sequence: TGCAGTGCTCGGAAGATCGGGGAGCAGTACTTC. This sequence encodes CSARKIGEQYF.

This chain joins TRBV20-1 and TRBJ2-1; maybe TRBD1 (6 bases). Trimming pared 5 bases from V and 0 bases from J, leaving 11 bases between. CDR1 and CDR2 from the germline V gene are DFQATT and SNEGSKA (reference sequence). CDR3 length: 14 amino acids. CDR3 residues: CSAPNRASYNEQFF. The CDR3 DNA sequence: TGCAGTGCTCCAAACAGGGCCTCCTACAATGAGCAGTTCTTC.

This clonotype was observed at least ten times. V and J are TRBV10-3 and TRBJ2-4; TRBD2 is a possible D gene (6 bases). The CDR3 loop spans 17 amino acids. CDR1 and CDR2 (germline): ENHRY, SYGVKD. Deletions cut 0 bases from V and 8 bases from J, with 20 bases between. CDR3 sequence reads: CAISESSSAGSVYIQYF. The CDR3 DNA follows: TGTGCCATCAGTGAGTCGAGTTCTGCGGGGTCGGTTTACATTCAGTACTTC.

J is TRBJ2-5 and V is TRBV5-1; 11 nucleotides line up with TRBD1. The CDR3 covers 16 residues. The germline V gene has CDR1 SGHRS and CDR2 YFSETQ. Trimming at V came to 3 bases and at J to 4 bases, leaving 8 bases not matched to a gene. The CDR3 DNA sequence: TGCGCCAGCAGCTCCCCCGGGACAGGGGGGGGAGAGACCCAGTACTTC. Its translation: CASSSPGTGGGETQYF.

This chain links TRBV4-1 with TRBJ2-3; tentatively, D is TRBD2 (5 bases). V lost 3 bases and J lost 8, with 15 bases in between. In germline, CDR1 is MGHRA, CDR2 YSYEKL. There are 14 residues in the CDR3. This CDR3 is CASSQIPPSGTQYF. CDR3 in DNA: TGCGCCAGCAGCCAGATCCCCCCGAGCGGTACGCAGTATTTT.

The V gene is TRBV10-3, the J gene TRBJ2-2, with a weak D call TRBD1 (6 bases). Germline CDR1 and CDR2: ENHRY and SYGVKD. V lost 7 bases and J 5 bases, leaving 14 bases between the germline ends. The CDR3 length is 14 residues. The CDR3, as DNA: TGTGCCATCACTTGGGCAGGGGAAACCGGGGAGCTGTTTTTT. It specifies CAITWAGETGELFF.

This clonotype was counted between two and nine times. This chain links TRBV5-1 with TRBJ2-7; the match to TRBD1 covers 7 bases. This CDR3 is built from 14 residues. Germline CDR1 and CDR2: SGHRS and YFSETQ. The V segment lost 1 base and the J segment 6 bases; nucleotides outside the gene matches: 7. This CDR3 is CASSLWGQRSEQYF. CDR3 nucleotides: TGCGCCAGCAGCTTGTGGGGACAGAGGTCCGAGCAGTACTTC.

This chain joins TRBV5-5 and TRBJ1-1; D gene uncertain. The germline V gene encodes CDR1 SGHKS and CDR2 YYEKEE (reference sequence). Deletions cut 2 bases from V and 3 bases from J, with 14 bases between. The CDR3 is made up of 15 amino acids. CDR3 nucleotide sequence: TGTGCCAGCAGCTTCAGTGCTACCCGGGACACTGAAGCTTTCTTT. Translated, it gives CASSFSATRDTEAFF.

This clonotype has only a few counts. The V call is TRBV9, the J call TRBJ2-7; D is unresolved. Trimming shortened V by 4 bases and J by 7 bases, and 12 bases separated the two germline ends. Germline assignment: CDR1 SGDLS and CDR2 YYNGEE. The CDR3 runs to 12 residues. CDR3 coding DNA: TGTGCCAGCAGCCCGTTGGTGGGGGAGCAGTACTTC. As protein: CASSPLVGEQYF.

This clonotype was counted a few times. The chain joins TRBV27 to TRBJ2-7; D may correspond to TRBD1 or TRBD2 (5 bases each). Trimming stripped 6 bases from V and 3 bases from J, with 21 bases between. Germline V CDR1 and CDR2: MNHEY, SMNVEV (reference sequence). The CDR3 totals 16 residues. The CDR3 nucleotides read TGTGCCAGCAGACGTGCCGGGGCGCTTCCGAACTACGAGCAGTACTTC. Its protein product is CASRRAGALPNYEQYF.

This chain connects TRBV7-3 to TRBJ2-7; TRBD1 matches at 12 bases. Germline trimming cut 5 bases from V and 2 bases from J; bases unmatched to any gene: 13. Germline-derived CDR1 and CDR2 are SGHTA and FQGTGA. The CDR3 has 18 residues. The CDR3 bases are TGTGCCAGCAGCCTGGGACAGGGGGCAGAGTACTCCCCCTACGAGCAGTACTTC. Translation: CASSLGQGAEYSPYEQYF.